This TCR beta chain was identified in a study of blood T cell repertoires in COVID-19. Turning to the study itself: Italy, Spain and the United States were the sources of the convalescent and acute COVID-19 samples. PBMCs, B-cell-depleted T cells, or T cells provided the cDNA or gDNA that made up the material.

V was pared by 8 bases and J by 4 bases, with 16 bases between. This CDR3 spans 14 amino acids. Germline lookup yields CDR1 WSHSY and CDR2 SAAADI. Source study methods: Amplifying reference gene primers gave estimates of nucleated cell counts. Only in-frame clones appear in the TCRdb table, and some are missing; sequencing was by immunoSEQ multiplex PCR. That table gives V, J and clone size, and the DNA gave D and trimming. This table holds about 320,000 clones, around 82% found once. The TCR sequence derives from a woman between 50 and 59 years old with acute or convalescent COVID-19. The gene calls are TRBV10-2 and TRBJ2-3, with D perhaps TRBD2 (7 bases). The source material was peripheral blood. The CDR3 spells CASPGGGASDTQYF. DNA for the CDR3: TGCGCCAGCCCTGGAGGGGGGGCCTCAGATACGCAGTATTTT.